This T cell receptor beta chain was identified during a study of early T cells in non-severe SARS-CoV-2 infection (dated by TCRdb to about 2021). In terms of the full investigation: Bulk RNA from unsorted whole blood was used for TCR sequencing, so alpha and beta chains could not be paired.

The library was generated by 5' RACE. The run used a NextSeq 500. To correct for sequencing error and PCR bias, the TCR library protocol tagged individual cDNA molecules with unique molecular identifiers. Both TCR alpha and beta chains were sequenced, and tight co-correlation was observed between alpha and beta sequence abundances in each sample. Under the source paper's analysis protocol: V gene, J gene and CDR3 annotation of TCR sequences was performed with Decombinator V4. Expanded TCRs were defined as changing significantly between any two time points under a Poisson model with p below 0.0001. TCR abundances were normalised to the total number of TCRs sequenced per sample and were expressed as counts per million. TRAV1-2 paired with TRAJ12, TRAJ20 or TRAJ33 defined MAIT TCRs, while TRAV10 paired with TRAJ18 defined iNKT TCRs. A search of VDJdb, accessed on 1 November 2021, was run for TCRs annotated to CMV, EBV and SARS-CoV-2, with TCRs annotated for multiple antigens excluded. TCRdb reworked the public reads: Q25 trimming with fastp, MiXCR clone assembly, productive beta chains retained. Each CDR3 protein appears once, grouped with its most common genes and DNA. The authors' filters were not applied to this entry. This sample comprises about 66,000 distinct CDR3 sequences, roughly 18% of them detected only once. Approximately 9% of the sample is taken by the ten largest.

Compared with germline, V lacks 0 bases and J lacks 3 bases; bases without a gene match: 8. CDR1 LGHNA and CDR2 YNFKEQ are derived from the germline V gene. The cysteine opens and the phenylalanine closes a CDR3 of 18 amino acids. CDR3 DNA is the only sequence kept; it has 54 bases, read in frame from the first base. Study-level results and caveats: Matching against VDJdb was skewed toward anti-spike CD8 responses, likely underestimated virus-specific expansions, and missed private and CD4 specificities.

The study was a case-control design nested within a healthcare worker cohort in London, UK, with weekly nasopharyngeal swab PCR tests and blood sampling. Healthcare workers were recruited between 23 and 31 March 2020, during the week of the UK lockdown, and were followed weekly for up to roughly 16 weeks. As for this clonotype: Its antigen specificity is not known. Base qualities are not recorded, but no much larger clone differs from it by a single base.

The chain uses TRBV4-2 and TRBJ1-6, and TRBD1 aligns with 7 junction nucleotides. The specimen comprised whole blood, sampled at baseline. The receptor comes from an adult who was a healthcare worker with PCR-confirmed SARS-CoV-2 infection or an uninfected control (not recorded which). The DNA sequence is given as TGTGCCAGCAGCCAAGAGCCCTCAAGACAGGGCTATAATTCACCCCTCCACTTT. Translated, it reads CASSQEPSRQGYNSPLHF.